The following is a T cell receptor beta chain sequence with its context. Antigen specificity is unknown. This sample was taken from a study of monozygotic twins with inflammatory bowel disease. General observations from the study: Those with IBD had lower TCRbeta diversity (inverse Simpson) than their healthy co-twins did. The data offered no way to tell different T cell subtypes apart. Relative clonotype sharing with others was diminished in IBD patients versus healthy twins, particularly with disease activity.

Template switching was used to attach UMIs, which incorporated a 6-nucleotide sample barcode. TCRdb reprocessed the 5' RACE reads and keeps a single row for each CDR3 protein, giving no DNA. The repertoire table contains approximately 160,000 distinct CDR3 sequences. Germline V gene data show CDR1 as MDHEN and CDR2 as SYDVKM. CDR3 length: 14 residues. The chain is built from TRBV28 and TRBJ1-1; TCRdb lists TRBD1, though no DNA is available to test this call. The source of this sequence is a human donor with ulcerative colitis or Crohn's disease, or a healthy co-twin of an affected twin (not recorded which). The material sequenced was blood. CDR3 protein: CASRPLRENTEAFF.